Listed below are T cell receptor beta chains from one sample, sequenced in a study of CD8 T cells in Susac syndrome. TCRdb re-called the immunoSEQ multiplex PCR reads with MiXCR, one entry per CDR3 protein. The sample comprises 75,000 to 100,000 distinct CDR3 sequences, around 94% of which are singletons, and about 0.27% rests with the top ten. The source material was CD8+ T cells from PBMCs. Source of these receptors: a human donor in good health. Each CDR3 is given with its conserved first and last residue. Clone size, where shown, is once, few, many, or a class for clones that have expanded.

clone_size | j_call | v_call | cdr3_aa
NA | TRBJ2-2 | TRBV29-1 | CSVENDRDGTGELFF
NA | TRBJ2-1 | TRBV13 | CASSSMDWPNEQFF
NA | TRBJ2-1 | TRBV11-3 | CASSLGGQVGEQFF
NA | TRBJ2-5 | TRBV27 | CASSLYVSQPRREETQYF
NA | TRBJ2-7 | TRBV20-1 | CSASSNGGIYEQYF
NA | TRBJ2-7 | TRBV7-9 | CASTNPTVHEQYF
NA | TRBJ1-5 | TRBV12-3/TRBV12-4 | CASSFDGGNQPQHF
NA | TRBJ2-1 | TRBV7-8 | CASSLVPASNNEQFF
once | TRBJ2-7 | TRBV5-1 | CASSSGTVSSYEQYF
NA | TRBJ2-2 | TRBV5-4 | CAGSFGSMELFF
NA | TRBJ2-5 | TRBV15 | CATSHTPQGARETQYF
few | TRBJ2-1 | TRBV19 | CASSLGTYNEQFF
NA | TRBJ2-2 | TRBV4-3 | CASSTTSGTANTGELFF
NA | TRBJ2-2 | TRBV29-1 | CSARVDGLNTGELFF
NA | TRBJ2-2 | TRBV9 | CASSVWTGGTGELFF
NA | TRBJ2-5 | TRBV7-9 | CASSWLYQETQYF
NA | TRBJ1-4 | TRBV12-3/TRBV12-4 | CASSPMYRGSNEKLFF
NA | TRBJ2-2 | TRBV20-1 | CSARRTNTGELFF
NA | TRBJ1-5 | TRBV3-1 | CASSPGGTLLEPQHF
NA | TRBJ2-1 | TRBV20-1 | CSARDRLAPYNEQFF
NA | TRBJ2-1 | TRBV5-6 | CASSLVAGSYNEQFF
NA | TRBJ1-1 | TRBV7-9 | CASSFPRDTEAFF
few | TRBJ1-5 | TRBV20-1 | CSAREGGGQPQHF
few | TRBJ2-6 | TRBV5-4 | CASSLGPGANVLTF
NA | TRBJ1-5 | TRBV27 | CASSLLADNQPQHF
once | TRBJ2-7 | TRBV6-2/TRBV6-3 | CASSNGGYEQYF
NA | TRBJ1-1 | TRBV27 | CASSFSGGLNTEAFF
once | TRBJ2-3 | TRBV20-1 | CSARGWIGADTQYF
NA | TRBJ2-5 | TRBV25-1 | CASLGGETQYF
NA | TRBJ2-3 | TRBV27 | CASSSFPDSSTDTQYF
NA | TRBJ1-1 | TRBV29-1 | CSGEDGMNTEAFF
NA | TRBJ2-3 | TRBV15 | CATSRDRGLLNTQYF
NA | TRBJ1-2 | TRBV14 | CASSQDGSVAQPWNYGYTF
NA | TRBJ1-6 | TRBV5-6 | CASSLDSVNSPLHF
NA | TRBJ2-3 | TRBV23-1 | CASSQIVDTQYF
NA | TRBJ2-1 | TRBV7-3 | CASSRLAGGTYNEQFF
NA | TRBJ2-1 | TRBV9 | CASSVGAGSYNEQFF
NA | TRBJ2-3 | TRBV2 | CASSEREVTQYF
NA | TRBJ1-1 | TRBV28 | CASSLVIYRMNTEAFF
NA | TRBJ2-3 | TRBV2 | CASIKGTQYF
NA | TRBJ2-3 | TRBV5-1 | CASIRFRGGATDTQYF
once | TRBJ2-2 | TRBV29-1 | CSVEARPGELFF
NA | TRBJ1-1 | TRBV13 | CASSLGTGAPVGTEAFF
once | TRBJ2-7 | TRBV4-1 | CASSRGLSYEQYF
NA | TRBJ2-4 | TRBV6-2/TRBV6-3 | CASRTGVQGSAKNIQYF
NA | TRBJ1-3 | TRBV29-1 | CSAGGFSGNTIYF
NA | TRBJ2-3 | TRBV27 | CASSPYRIIDTQYF
once | TRBJ1-2 | TRBV30 | CAWSQDIGTYGYTF
NA | TRBJ2-2 | TRBV15 | CATSSSVTGTLTGELFF
NA | TRBJ2-1 | TRBV7-9 | CASSWTVSSYNEQFF
NA | TRBJ2-3 | TRBV11-2 | CASSLAPTDTQYF
NA | TRBJ2-7 | TRBV4-3 | CASSQDRGLEQYF
NA | TRBJ2-1 | TRBV7-9 | CASSPPRSGSGYNEQFF
few | TRBJ1-5 | TRBV6-1 | CASSGGTGGNQPQHF
NA | TRBJ2-7 | TRBV4-1 | CASSQVMVGAYYEQYF
once | TRBJ1-5 | TRBV27 | CASSRAGVGGNQPQHF
NA | TRBJ1-5 | TRBV11-2 | CASSLTGGDNQPQHF
NA | TRBJ1-1 | TRBV29-1 | CSVVRTDEAFF